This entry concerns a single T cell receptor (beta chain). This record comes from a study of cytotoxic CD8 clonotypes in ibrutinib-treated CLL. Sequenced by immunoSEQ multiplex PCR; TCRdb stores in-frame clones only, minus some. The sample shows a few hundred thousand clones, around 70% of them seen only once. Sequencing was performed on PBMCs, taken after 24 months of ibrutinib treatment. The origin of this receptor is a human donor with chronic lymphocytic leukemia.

The CDR3 loop is CASSLQGYNEQFF. CDR3 DNA sequence: TGTGCCAGCAGCTTACAGGGCTACAATGAGCAGTTCTTC. This chain uses TRBV7-2 with TRBJ2-1; a possible D gene is TRBD1 (5 bases). CDR3 size: 13 residues. CDR1 and CDR2 from the germline V gene are SGHTA and FQGNSA. Trimming pared 2 bases from V and 3 bases from J, leaving 5 bases between. The whole variable domain, remainder taken from reference TRBV7-2 and TRBJ2-1, is GAGVSQSPSNKVTEKGKDVELRCDPISGHTALYWYRQSLGQGLEFLIYFQGNSAPDKSGLPSDRFSAERTGGSVSTLTIQRTQQEDSAVYLCASSLQGYNEQFFGPGTRLTVL.